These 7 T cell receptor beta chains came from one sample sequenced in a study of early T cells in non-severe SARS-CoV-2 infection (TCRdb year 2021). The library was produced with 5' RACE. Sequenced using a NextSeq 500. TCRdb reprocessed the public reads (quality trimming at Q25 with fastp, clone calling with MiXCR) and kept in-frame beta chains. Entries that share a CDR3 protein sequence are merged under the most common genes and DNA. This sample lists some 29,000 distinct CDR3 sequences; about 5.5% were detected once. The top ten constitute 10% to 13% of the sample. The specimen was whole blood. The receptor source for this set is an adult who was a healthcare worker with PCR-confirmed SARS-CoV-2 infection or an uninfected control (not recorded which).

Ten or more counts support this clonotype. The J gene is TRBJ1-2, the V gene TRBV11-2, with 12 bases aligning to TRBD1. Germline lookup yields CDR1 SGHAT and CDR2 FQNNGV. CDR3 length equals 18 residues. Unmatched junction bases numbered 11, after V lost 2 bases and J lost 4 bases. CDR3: CASSLLPTGTGGIYGYTF. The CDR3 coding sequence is TGTGCCAGCAGCTTACTTCCTACCGGGACAGGGGGCATCTATGGCTACACCTTC.

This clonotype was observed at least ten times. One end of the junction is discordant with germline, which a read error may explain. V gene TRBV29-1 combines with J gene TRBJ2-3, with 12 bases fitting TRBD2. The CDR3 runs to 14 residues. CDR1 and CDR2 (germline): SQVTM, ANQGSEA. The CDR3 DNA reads TGCAGCGTTGAGCCTAGCGGGGGGGCAGATACGCAGTTTTTT. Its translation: CSVEPSGGADTQFF.

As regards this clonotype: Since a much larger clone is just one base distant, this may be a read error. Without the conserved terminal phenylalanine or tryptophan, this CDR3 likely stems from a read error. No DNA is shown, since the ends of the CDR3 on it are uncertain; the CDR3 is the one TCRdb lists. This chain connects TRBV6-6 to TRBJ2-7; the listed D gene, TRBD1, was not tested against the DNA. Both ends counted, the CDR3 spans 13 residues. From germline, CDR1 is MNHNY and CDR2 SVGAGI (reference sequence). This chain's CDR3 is CASSSGPRKYPYS.

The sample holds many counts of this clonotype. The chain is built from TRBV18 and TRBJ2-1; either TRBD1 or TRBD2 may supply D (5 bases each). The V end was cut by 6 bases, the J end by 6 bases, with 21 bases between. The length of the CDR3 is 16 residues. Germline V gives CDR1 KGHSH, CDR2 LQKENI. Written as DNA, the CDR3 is TGTGCCAGCTCTCCCCTTCTCGACTCAGGGAGCAATGAGCAGTTCTTC. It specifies CASSPLLDSGSNEQFF.

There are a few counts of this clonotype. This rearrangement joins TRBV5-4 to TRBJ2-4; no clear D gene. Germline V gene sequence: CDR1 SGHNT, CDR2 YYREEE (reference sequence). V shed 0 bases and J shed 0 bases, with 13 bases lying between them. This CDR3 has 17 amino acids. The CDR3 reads CASSLVSVELAKNIQYF. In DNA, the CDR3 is TGTGCCAGCAGCTTGGTATCCGTAGAACTAGCCAAAAACATTCAGTACTTC.

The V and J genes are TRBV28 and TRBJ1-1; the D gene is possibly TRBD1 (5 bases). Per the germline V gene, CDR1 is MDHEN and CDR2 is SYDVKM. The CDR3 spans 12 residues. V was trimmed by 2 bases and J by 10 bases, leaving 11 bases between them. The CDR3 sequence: CASSLQQGVAFF. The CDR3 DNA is TGTGCCAGCAGTTTACAGCAGGGAGTAGCTTTCTTT.

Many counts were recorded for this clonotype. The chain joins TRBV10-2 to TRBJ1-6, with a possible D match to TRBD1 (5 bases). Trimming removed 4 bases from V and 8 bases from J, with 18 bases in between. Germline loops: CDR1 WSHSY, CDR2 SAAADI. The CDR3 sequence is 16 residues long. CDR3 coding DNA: TGCGCCAGCAGTGTGTTGGGGGACCCTGTAGATTCACCCCTCCACTTT. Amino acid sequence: CASSVLGDPVDSPLHF.